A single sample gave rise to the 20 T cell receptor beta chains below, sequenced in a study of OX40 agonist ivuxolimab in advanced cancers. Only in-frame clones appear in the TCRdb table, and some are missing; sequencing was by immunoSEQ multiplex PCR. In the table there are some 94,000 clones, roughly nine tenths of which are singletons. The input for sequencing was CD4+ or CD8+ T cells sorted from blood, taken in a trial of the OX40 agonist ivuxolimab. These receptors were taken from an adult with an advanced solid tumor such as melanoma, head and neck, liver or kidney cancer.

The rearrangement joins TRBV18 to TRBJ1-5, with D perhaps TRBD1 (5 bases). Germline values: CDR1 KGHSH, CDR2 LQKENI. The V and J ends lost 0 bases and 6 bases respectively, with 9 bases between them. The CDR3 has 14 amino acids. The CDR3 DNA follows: TGTGCCAGCTCACCACCGGGAAGGGGTCAGCCCCAGCATTTT. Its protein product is CASSPPGRGQPQHF.

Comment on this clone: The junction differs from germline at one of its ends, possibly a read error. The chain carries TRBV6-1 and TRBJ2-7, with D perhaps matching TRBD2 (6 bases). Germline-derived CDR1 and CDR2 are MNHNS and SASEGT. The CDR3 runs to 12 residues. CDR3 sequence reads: CASSDDGSLEHF. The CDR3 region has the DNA TGTGCCAGCAGTGATGACGGGAGCCTAGAACACTTC.

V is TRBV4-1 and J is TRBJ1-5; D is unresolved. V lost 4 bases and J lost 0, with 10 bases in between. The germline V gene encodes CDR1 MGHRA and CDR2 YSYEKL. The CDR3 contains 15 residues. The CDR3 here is CASSPRAVSNQPQHF. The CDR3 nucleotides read TGCGCCAGCAGCCCGCGGGCAGTTAGCAATCAGCCCCAGCATTTT.

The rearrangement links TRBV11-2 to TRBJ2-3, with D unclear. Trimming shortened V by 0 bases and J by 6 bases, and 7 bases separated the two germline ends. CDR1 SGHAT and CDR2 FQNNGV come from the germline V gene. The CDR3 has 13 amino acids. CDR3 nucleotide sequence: TGTGCCAGCAGCTTAGATGCGCGGGATACGCAGTATTTT. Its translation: CASSLDARDTQYF. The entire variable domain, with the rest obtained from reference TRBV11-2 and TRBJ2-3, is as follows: EAGVAQSPRYKIIEKRQSVAFWCNPISGHATLYWYQQILGQGPKLLIQFQNNGVVDDSQLPKDRFSAERLKGVDSTLKIQPAKLEDSAVYLCASSLDARDTQYFGPGTRLTVL.

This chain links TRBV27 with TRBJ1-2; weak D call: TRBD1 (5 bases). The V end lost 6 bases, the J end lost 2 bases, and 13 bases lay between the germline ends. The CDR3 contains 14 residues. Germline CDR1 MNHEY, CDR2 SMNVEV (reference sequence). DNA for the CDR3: TGTGCCAGCAGGGGAGGACATATAAACTATGGCTACACCTTC. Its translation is CASRGGHINYGYTF.

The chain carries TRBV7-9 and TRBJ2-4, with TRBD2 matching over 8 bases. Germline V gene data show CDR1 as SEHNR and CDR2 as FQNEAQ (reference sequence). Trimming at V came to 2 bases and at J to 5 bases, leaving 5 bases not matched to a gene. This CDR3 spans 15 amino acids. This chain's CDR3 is CASSLRGRLENIQYF. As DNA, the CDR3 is TGTGCCAGCAGCTTACGCGGGAGGTTGGAAAACATTCAGTACTTC.

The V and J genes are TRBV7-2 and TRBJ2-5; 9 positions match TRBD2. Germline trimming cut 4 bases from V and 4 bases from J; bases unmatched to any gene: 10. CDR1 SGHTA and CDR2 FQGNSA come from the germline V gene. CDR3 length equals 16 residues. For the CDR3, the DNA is TGTGCCAGCAGCTCCGAGGGAGCGGGAGGAGCAGAGACCCAGTACTTC. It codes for CASSSEGAGGAETQYF.

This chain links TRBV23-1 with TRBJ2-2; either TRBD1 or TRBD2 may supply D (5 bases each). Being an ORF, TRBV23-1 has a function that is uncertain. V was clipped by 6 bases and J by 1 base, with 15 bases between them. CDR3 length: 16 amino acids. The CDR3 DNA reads TGCGCCAGCAGGGGGCTGGGACCGATGAACACCGGGGAGCTGTTTTTT. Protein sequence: CASRGLGPMNTGELFF.

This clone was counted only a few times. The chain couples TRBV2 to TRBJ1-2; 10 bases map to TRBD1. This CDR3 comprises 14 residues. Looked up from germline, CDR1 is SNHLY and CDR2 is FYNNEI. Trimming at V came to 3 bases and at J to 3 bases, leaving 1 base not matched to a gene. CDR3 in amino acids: CASSEGQGYYGYTF. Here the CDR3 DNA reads TGTGCCAGCAGTGAGGGACAGGGGTACTATGGCTACACCTTC.

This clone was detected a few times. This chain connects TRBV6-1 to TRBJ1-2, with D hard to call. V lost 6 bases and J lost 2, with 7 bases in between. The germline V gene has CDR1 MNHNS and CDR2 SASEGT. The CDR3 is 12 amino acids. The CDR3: CASRTPNYGYTF. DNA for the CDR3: TGTGCCAGCAGGACACCGAACTATGGCTACACCTTC.

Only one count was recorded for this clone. In nucleotides, the CDR3 is TGTGCCAGCAGTGTGATCGATACAGACACAGATACGCAGTATTTT. As protein: CASSVIDTDTDTQYF. The chain links TRBV6-1 to TRBJ2-3; D ambiguous. The germline V gene has CDR1 MNHNS and CDR2 SASEGT. The CDR3 is made up of 15 amino acids. V lost 4 bases and J lost 2, with 13 bases in between.

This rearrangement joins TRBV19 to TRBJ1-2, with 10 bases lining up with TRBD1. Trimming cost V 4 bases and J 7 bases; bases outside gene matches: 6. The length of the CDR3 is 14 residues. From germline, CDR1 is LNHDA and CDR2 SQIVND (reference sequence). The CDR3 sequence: CASSSQRTGGGYTF. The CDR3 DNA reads TGTGCCAGTAGTAGCCAACGGACAGGGGGTGGCTACACCTTC.

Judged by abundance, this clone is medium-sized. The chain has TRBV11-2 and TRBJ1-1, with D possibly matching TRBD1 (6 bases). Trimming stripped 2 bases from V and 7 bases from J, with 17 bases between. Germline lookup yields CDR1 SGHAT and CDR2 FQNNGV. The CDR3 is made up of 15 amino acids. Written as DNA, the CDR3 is TGTGCCAGCAGCTTATGGGGGCCGCGGGTTGATGAAGCTTTCTTT. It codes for CASSLWGPRVDEAFF. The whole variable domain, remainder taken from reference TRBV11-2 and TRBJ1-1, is EAGVAQSPRYKIIEKRQSVAFWCNPISGHATLYWYQQILGQGPKLLIQFQNNGVVDDSQLPKDRFSAERLKGVDSTLKIQPAKLEDSAVYLCASSLWGPRVDEAFFGQGTRLTVV.

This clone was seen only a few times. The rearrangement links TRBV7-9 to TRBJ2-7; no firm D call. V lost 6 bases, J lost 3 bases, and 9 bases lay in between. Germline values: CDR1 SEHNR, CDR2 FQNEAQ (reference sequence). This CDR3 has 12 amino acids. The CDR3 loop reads CASSPNNYEQYF. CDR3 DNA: TGTGCCAGCAGTCCTAATAACTACGAGCAGTACTTC.

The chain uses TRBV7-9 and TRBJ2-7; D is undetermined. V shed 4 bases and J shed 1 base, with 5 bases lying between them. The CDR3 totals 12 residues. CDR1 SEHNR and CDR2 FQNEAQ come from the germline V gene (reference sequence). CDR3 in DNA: TGTGCCAGCAGCTCGTCTTCCTACGAGCAGTACTTC. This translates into CASSSSSYEQYF.

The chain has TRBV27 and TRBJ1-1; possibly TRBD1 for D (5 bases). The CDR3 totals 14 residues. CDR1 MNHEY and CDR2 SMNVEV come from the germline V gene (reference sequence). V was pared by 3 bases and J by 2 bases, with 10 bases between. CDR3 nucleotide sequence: TGTGCCAGCAGTTTCCGGGACCCTAACACTGAAGCTTTCTTT. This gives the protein CASSFRDPNTEAFF.

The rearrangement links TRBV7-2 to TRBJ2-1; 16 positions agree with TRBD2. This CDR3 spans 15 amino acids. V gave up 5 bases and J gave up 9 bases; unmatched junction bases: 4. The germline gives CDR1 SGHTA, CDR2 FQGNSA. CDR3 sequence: CASSVGTSGRVEQFF. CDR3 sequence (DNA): TGTGCCAGCAGCGTAGGGACTAGCGGGAGGGTTGAGCAGTTCTTC.

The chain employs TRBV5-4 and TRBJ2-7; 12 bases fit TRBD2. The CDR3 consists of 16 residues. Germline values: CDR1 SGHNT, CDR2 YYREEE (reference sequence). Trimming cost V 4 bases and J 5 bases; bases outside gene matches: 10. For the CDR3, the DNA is TGTGCCAGCAGCGCCCCGGTACTAGCGGGAGGCAACGAGCAGTACTTC. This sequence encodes CASSAPVLAGGNEQYF.

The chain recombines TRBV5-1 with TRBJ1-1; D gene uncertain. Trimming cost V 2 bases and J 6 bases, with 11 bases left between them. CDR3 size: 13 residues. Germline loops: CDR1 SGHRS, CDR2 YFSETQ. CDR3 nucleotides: TGCGCCAGCAGCTTCGCGGAATCGGCTGAAGCTTTCTTT. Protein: CASSFAESAEAFF.

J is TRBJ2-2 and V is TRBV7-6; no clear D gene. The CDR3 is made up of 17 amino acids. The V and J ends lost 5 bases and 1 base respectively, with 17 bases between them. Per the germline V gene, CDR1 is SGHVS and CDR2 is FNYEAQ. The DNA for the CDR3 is TGTGCCAGCAGCCCATTCTCCGGTCTCCTGAACACCGGGGAGCTGTTTTTT. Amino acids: CASSPFSGLLNTGELFF.